This passage covers 22 T cell receptor beta chains from one sample sequenced in a study of blood T cell repertoires in COVID-19. Clones were sequenced by immunoSEQ multiplex PCR, and TCRdb holds only the in-frame ones, with some missing. The table records 60,000 to 65,000 clones, around 83% of them present only once. The sequenced material came from peripheral blood. The receptors shown here come from a man aged 50 to 60 with COVID-19, enrolled during active disease.

The V and J genes are TRBV28 and TRBJ1-6, with 10 bases fitting TRBD1. Germline V gives CDR1 MDHEN, CDR2 SYDVKM. V was clipped by 5 bases and J by 7 bases; unmatched bases: 5. The CDR3 is 15 residues long. CDR3 sequence (DNA): TGTGCCAGCAGTGGGCCGGGACAGGGGAATTCACCCCTCCACTTT. This codes for CASSGPGQGNSPLHF.

The chain has TRBV16 and TRBJ2-7, with a tentative D call TRBD2 (6 bases). This CDR3 comprises 14 residues. V was clipped by 1 base and J by 9 bases, with 16 bases between them. Germline lookup yields CDR1 KGHSY and CDR2 FQNENV. DNA of the CDR3: TGTGCCAGCAGCCAATTGGCGGGCGGGGATGGGCAGTACTTC. It specifies CASSQLAGGDGQYF.

The chain recombines TRBV5-1 with TRBJ2-7, with 9 bases aligning to TRBD1. Germline V gene data show CDR1 as SGHRS and CDR2 as YFSETQ. Trimming at V came to 4 bases and at J to 5 bases, leaving 7 bases not matched to a gene. This CDR3 region has 14 residues. The CDR3 loop reads CASSKRTGVDEQYF. The CDR3 DNA follows: TGCGCCAGCAGCAAAAGGACAGGGGTGGACGAGCAGTACTTC.

V usage is TRBV4-1 and J usage is TRBJ1-2, with D unresolved. The CDR3 consists of 15 residues. The V and J ends lost 0 bases and 6 bases respectively, with 14 bases between them. Germline values: CDR1 MGHRA, CDR2 YSYEKL. CDR3 sequence reads: CASSQEGGVWDGYTF. The DNA for the CDR3 is TGCGCCAGCAGCCAAGAGGGCGGGGTGTGGGATGGCTACACCTTC.

This chain links TRBV5-8 with TRBJ2-2, with TRBD1 matching 7 bases. The CDR3 is 15 residues long. V was clipped by 7 bases and J by 0 bases; unmatched bases: 6. The germline V gene has CDR1 SGHTS and CDR2 YDEGEE. CDR3 sequence: CASSPGTANTGELFF. The DNA for the CDR3 is TGTGCCAGCTCCCCCGGGACAGCGAACACCGGGGAGCTGTTTTTT.

Here the CDR3 reads CASRPRWNYNEQFF. The CDR3 DNA reads TGTGCCAGCAGACCTCGGTGGAACTATAATGAGCAGTTCTTC. The J gene is TRBJ2-1, the V gene TRBV2; D is unresolved. V was cut by 6 bases and J by 7 bases, with 16 bases left in between. The CDR3 totals 14 residues. Germline V lookup: CDR1 SNHLY, CDR2 FYNNEI.

The chain joins TRBV6-5 to TRBJ1-1; 10 bases are shared with TRBD1. CDR1 and CDR2 from the germline V gene are MNHEY and SVGAGI. The CDR3 contains 16 residues. V lost 4 bases and J lost 4; bases outside the gene matches: 9. The CDR3 sequence is CASSSRDRGMFTEAFF. The CDR3, as DNA: TGTGCCAGCAGTTCCCGGGACAGGGGTATGTTCACTGAAGCTTTCTTT.

The chain links TRBV6-1 to TRBJ2-3; 9 nucleotides align to TRBD1. Looked up from germline, CDR1 is MNHNS and CDR2 is SASEGT. The junction had 5 bases not matched to a gene; V was cut back by 3 bases and J by 4 bases. CDR3 length: 15 amino acids. The CDR3 DNA reads as TGTGCCAGCAGTGACCGGGACAGGGCCTCAGATACGCAGTATTTT. Its translation: CASSDRDRASDTQYF.

The chain links TRBV28 to TRBJ1-5; D gene unclear. The CDR3 sequence is 13 residues long. The V gene lost 8 bases and the J gene lost 7 bases, with 15 bases spanning the gap. Germline-derived CDR1 and CDR2 are MDHEN and SYDVKM. The CDR3 DNA sequence: TGTGCCAGCTGGAGGATTGCGGGACAGCCCCAGCATTTT. Translation: CASWRIAGQPQHF.

The chain joins TRBV19 to TRBJ2-7; 9 bases align to TRBD1. The CDR3 covers 14 residues. In germline, CDR1 is LNHDA, CDR2 SQIVND (reference sequence). The ends lost 5 bases at V and 0 bases at J; junction bases unmatched: 2. DNA for the CDR3: TGTGCCAGTAGTCAGACAGGGGGCTCCTACGAGCAGTACTTC. It yields the protein CASSQTGGSYEQYF.

The V and J genes are TRBV6-5 and TRBJ1-2, with 7 bases lining up with TRBD1. There are 13 residues in the CDR3. CDR1 and CDR2 from the germline V gene are MNHEY and SVGAGI. V gave up 6 bases and J gave up 5 bases; unmatched junction bases: 6. CDR3 DNA: TGTGCCAGCAGCCGGGACAGCATTTATGGCTACACCTTC. This gives the protein CASSRDSIYGYTF.

This clone was counted a single time. The CDR3 is CASSLDGSGQFF. DNA for the CDR3: TGCGCCAGCAGCTTGGATGGGTCAGGGCAGTTCTTC. The V call is TRBV5-1, the J call TRBJ2-1, with D unclear. The CDR3 sequence is 12 residues long. V was cut by 0 bases and J by 12 bases, with 10 bases left in between. CDR1 and CDR2 (germline): SGHRS, YFSETQ.

This clone came up a few times. The chain carries TRBV6-5 and TRBJ1-2; D is unresolved. V was cut by 8 bases and J by 5 bases, with 15 bases left in between. This CDR3 contains 13 residues. The germline CDR1 and CDR2 sequences are MNHEY and SVGAGI. The CDR3 region has the DNA TGTGCCAGCTGTCGGCGCCTCGGGTATGGCTACACCTTC. Its protein product is CASCRRLGYGYTF.

The chain has TRBV19 and TRBJ1-2, with TRBD1 matching 9 bases. The CDR3 extends over 16 amino acids. CDR1 is LNHDA, CDR2 SQIVND, per germline (reference sequence). With 7 bases clipped from V and 5 bases from J, the junction kept 14 bases outside the gene matches. In nucleotides, the CDR3 is TGTGCCAGTAAAAGAGGGGGGACAGGGATGCTGTATGGCTACACCTTC. Its translation is CASKRGGTGMLYGYTF.

This clone occurred a few times. V usage is TRBV5-6 and J usage is TRBJ2-7, with TRBD1 matching over 9 bases. The CDR3 contains 14 residues. Trimming removed 4 bases from V and 6 bases from J; junction bases left unmatched: 8. The germline gives CDR1 SGHDT, CDR2 YYEEEE. The CDR3 nucleotides read TGTGCCAGCAGCCCCGGGACAGGGATACGCGAGCAGTACTTC. Protein: CASSPGTGIREQYF.

CDR3 protein: CASSFGGSGQPQHF. DNA of the CDR3: TGTGCCAGCAGTTTCGGAGGGTCAGGGCAGCCCCAGCATTTT. The rearrangement uses TRBV28 and TRBJ1-5; possibly TRBD1 for D (5 bases). V gave up 3 bases and J gave up 7 bases, with 13 bases separating them. The V gene's germline CDR1 is MDHEN and CDR2 SYDVKM. CDR3 size: 14 residues.

The chain employs TRBV21-1 and TRBJ2-1; the D call of TRBD1 is as the table states it, not checked on the DNA. TRBV21-1 is given as a pseudogene. The length of the CDR3 is 15 residues. The CDR3 spells CASSPCGTVSNEQFF. DNA of the CDR3: TGTGCCAGCAGCCCCTGTGGGACAGTCTCCAATGAGCAGTTCTTC.

The genes are TRBV28 and TRBJ2-4; 11 positions agree with TRBD2. This CDR3 is 15 amino acids long. The germline gives CDR1 MDHEN, CDR2 SYDVKM. J was trimmed by 7 bases and V by 2 bases; bases with no gene match: 4. Here the CDR3 DNA reads TGTGCCAGCAGTTTACTGGCTAGCGGGAGGAACATTCAGTACTTC. Its protein is CASSLLASGRNIQYF.

This chain connects TRBV19 to TRBJ1-4; possibly TRBD1 for D (6 bases). Trimming took off 2 bases at V and 6 bases at J, with 13 bases between the two ends. CDR1 LNHDA and CDR2 SQIVND come from the germline V gene (reference sequence). The length of the CDR3 is 15 residues. CDR3: CASSIRGAADEKLFF. CDR3 coding DNA: TGTGCCAGTAGTATACGGGGGGCTGCGGATGAAAAACTGTTTTTT. The full variable domain, its missing parts supplied by reference TRBV19 and TRBJ1-4, is DGGITQSPKYLFRKEGQNVTLSCEQNLNHDAMYWYRQDPGQGLRLIYYSQIVNDFQKGDIAEGYSVSREKKESFPLTVTSAQKNPTAFYLCASSIRGAADEKLFFGSGTQLSVL.

This chain uses TRBV5-6 with TRBJ1-1; 10 bases map to TRBD1. Germline trimming cut 4 bases from V and 3 bases from J; bases unmatched to any gene: 15. The CDR3 has 18 amino acids. Germline V lookup: CDR1 SGHDT, CDR2 YYEEEE. CDR3 in amino acids: CASSLIGWDRGPYTEAFF. The CDR3 DNA is TGTGCCAGCAGCCTTATTGGGTGGGACAGGGGCCCATACACTGAAGCTTTCTTT.

The CDR3 DNA reads TGCAGCGTTGAAACCGGGGGGGATACGCAGTATTTT. Its protein product is CSVETGGDTQYF. V gene TRBV29-1 combines with J gene TRBJ2-3, with 7 bases that match TRBD2. This CDR3 comprises 12 residues. The germline V gene encodes CDR1 SQVTM and CDR2 ANQGSEA. V was clipped by 2 bases and J by 6 bases; unmatched bases: 2.

The rearrangement joins TRBV30 to TRBJ1-3; D is possibly TRBD1 (5 bases). CDR3 size: 14 residues. V was cut by 0 bases and J by 2 bases, with 8 bases left in between. The germline V gene encodes CDR1 GTSNPN and CDR2 SVGIG (reference sequence). The CDR3, as DNA: TGTGCCTGGAGTGTACCGGGGGCTGGAAACACCATATATTTT. This encodes CAWSVPGAGNTIYF.